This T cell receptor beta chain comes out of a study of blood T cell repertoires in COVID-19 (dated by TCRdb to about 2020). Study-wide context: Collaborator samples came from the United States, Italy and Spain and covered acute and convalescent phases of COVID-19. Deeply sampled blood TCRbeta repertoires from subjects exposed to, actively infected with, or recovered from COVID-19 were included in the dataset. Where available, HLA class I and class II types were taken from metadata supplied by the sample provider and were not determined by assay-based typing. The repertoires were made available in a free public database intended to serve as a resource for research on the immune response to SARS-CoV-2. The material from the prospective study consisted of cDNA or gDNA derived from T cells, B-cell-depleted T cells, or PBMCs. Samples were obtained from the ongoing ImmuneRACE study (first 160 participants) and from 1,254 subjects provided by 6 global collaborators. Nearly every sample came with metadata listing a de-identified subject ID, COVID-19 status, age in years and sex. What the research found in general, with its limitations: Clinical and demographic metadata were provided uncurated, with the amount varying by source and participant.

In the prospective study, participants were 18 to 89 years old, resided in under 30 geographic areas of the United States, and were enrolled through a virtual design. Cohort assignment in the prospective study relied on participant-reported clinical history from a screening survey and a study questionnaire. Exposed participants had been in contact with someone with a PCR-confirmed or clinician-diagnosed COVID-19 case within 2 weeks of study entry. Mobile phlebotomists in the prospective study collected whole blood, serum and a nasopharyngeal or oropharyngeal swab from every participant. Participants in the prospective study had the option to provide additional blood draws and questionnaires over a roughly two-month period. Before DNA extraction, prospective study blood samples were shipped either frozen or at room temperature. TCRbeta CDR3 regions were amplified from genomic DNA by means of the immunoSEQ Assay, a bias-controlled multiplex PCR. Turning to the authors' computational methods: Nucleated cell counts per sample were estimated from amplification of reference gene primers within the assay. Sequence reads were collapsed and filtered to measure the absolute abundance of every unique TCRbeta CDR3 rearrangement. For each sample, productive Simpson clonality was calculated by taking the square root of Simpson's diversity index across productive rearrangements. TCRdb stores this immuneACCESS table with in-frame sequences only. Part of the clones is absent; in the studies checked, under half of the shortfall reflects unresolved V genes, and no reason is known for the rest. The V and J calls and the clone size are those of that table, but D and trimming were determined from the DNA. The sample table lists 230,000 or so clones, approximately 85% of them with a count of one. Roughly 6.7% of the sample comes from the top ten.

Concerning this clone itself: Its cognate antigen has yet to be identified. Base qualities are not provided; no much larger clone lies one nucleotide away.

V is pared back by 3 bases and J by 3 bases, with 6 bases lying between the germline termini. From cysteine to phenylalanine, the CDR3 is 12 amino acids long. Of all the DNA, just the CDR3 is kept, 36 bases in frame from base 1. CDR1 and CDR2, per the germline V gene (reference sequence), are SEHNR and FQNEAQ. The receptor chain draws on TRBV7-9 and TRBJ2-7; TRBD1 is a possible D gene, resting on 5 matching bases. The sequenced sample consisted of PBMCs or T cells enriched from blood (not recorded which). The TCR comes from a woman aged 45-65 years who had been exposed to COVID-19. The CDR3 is CASSFTGYEQYF. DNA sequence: TGTGCCAGCAGCTTTACAGGCTACGAGCAGTACTTC.